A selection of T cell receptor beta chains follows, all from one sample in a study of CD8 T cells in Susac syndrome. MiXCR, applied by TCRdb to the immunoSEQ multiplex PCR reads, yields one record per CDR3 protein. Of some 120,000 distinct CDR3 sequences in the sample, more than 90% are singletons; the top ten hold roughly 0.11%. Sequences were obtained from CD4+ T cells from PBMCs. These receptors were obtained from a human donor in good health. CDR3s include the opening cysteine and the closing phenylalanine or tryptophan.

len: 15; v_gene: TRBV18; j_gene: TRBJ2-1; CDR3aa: CASSPRQGEFNEQFF
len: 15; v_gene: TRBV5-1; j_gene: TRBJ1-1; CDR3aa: CASSLVGTVNTEAFF
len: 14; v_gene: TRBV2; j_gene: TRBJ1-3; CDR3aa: CASWGRQSGNTIYF
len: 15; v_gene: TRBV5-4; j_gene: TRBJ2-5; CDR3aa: CASSRVAGNQETQYF
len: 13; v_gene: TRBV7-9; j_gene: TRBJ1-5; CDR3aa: CASSWGVEQPQHF
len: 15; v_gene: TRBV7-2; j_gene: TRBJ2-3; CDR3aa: CASSSRVSSTDTQYF
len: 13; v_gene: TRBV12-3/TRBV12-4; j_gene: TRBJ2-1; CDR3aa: CASGRGTGNEQFF
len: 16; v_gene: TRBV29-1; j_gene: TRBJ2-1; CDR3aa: CSLRGGRQGLHNEQFF
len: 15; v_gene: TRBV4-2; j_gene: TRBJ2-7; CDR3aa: CASSQVPSGSYEQYF
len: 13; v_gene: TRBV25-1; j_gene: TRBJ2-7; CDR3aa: CASTSGQRYEQYF
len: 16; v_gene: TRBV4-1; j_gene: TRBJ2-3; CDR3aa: CASSRYRGENTDTQYF
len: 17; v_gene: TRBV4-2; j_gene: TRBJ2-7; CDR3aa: CASGQGGLGGFRREQYF
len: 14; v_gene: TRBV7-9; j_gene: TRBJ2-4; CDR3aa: CASSPLGRENIQYF
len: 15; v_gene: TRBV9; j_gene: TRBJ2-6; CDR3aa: CASSVTGAGANVLTF
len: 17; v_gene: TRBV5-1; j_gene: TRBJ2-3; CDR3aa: CASSWSTIGRGADTQYF
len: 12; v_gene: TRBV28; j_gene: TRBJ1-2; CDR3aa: CASSSGRYGYTF
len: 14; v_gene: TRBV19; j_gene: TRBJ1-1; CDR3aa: CASSMVSMNTEAFF
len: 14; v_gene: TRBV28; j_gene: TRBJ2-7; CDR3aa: CASTLSGSMYEQYF
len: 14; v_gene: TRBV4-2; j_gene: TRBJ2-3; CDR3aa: CARGQGRHTDTQYF
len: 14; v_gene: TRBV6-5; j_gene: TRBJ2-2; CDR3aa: CASSYDTNTGELFF
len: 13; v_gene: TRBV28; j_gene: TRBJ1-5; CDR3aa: CASTEYRGQPQHF
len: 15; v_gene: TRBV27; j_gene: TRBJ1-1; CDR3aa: CASSSPAGGIAEAFF
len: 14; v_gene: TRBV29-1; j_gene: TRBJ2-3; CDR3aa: CSVAGIAGTDTQYF
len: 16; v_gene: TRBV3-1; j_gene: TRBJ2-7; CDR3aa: CASSQGLAGGAPEQYF
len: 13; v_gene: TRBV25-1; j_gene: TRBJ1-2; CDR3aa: CASSEYDPGGYTF
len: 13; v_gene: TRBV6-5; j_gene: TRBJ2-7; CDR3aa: CASSYSRGSEQYF
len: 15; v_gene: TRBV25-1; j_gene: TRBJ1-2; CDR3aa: CASSSFGTDIYGYTF
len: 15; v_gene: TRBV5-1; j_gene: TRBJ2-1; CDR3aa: CASSTGLAGVHEQFF
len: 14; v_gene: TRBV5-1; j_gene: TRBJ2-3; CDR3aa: CASSGGTKLDTQYF
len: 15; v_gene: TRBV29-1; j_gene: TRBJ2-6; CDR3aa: CSVEGRYSGANVLTF
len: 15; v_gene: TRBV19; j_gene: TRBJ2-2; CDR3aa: CASTRWEGSTGELFF
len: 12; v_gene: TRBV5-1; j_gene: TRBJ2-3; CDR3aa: CASSQGADTQYF
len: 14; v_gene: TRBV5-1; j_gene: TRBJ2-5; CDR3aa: CATKPGAGPETQYF
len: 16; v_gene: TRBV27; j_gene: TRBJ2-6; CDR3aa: CASSLVRGAGANVLTF
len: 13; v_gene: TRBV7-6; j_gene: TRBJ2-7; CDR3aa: CASTSGDSLEQYF
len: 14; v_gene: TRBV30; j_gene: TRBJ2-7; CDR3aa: CAWSVRAGYYEQYF
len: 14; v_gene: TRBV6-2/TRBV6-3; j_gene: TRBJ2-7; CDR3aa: CASSSGTGNYEQYF
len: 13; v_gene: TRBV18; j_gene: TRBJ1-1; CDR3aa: CASSPRALQWAFF
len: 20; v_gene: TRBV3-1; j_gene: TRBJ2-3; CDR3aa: CASSRIFPGLAHTLTDTQYF
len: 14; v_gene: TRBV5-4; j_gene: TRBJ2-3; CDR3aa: CASSNGQRTDTQYF
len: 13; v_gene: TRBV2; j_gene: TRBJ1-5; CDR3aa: CASSARGDQPQHF
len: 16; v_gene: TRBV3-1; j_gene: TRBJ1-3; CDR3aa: CASSQDWVRSGNTIYF
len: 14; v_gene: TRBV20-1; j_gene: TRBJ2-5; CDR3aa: CSARIKTGMETQYF
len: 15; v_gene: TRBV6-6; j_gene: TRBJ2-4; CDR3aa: CASSSSQGGLAIQYF
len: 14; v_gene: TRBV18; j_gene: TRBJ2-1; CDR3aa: CASTYNAGQGEQFF
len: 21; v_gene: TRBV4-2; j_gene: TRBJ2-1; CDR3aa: CASSHPPEHPGLAQFYNEQFF
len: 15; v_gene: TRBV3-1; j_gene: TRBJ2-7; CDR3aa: CASSFGGGLVHEQYF
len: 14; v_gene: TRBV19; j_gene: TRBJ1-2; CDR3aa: CASSIWGINYGYTF
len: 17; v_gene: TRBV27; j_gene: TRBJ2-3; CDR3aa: CASASQKTSGRVDTQYF
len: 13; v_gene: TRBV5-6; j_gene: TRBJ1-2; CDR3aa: CASSLPGTSARTF
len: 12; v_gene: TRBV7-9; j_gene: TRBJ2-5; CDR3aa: CASPGLQETQYF
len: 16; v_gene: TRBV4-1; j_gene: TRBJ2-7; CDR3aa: CASSLIRGTVSYEQYF
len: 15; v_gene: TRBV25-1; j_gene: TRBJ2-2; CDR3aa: CASSEPSGVTGELFF
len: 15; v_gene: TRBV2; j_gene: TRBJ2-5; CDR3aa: CASRPRFRDQETQYF
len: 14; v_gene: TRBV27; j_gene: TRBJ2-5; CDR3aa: CASSLSPAQETQYF
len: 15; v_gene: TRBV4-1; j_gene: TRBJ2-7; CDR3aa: CASSARQGDSYEQYF
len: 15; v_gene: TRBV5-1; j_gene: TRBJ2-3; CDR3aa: CASSLEEGPGGTQYF